This T cell receptor beta chain was obtained from a study of shared clonotypes between healthy human individuals. General study findings and limits: A generally larger estimated richness was seen in naive subsets than in memory subsets.

TCRdb's copy holds only in-frame clones and misses some; the assay was immunoSEQ multiplex PCR. The table has 650,000 to 750,000 clones, around 72% seen once; the top ten hold under 2%. Notes on this clone: As yet, its antigen is unknown.

Trimming took 7 bases from V and 2 from J, leaving 18 bases between them. Germline V gene data show CDR1 as MNHNS and CDR2 as SASEGT. The CDR3 spans 15 residues. The TCR was taken from a woman in her twenties or thirties in good health. The chain is built from TRBV6-1 and TRBJ2-7; D is possibly TRBD1 (5 bases). The specimen sequenced was memory CD4+ T cells sorted from blood. The subset was: CD45RA-negative fraction. CDR3 region: CASTPPVGDTYEQYF. The CDR3 DNA is TGTGCCAGCACTCCCCCGGTAGGGGATACCTACGAGCAGTACTTC.